This TCR beta chain was sequenced in a study of cytomegalovirus exposure and HLA in healthy donors (dated by TCRdb to 2017 to 2019). Looking at the study overall: An earlier analysis of under 600 of the donors reported 276 Gb of sequence data and more than 90 million unique TCR beta sequences from about 180 million T cells. Approximately 300 gigabases of sequencing data and around 80 million unique TCR sequences made up an early release that covered nearly 650 HLA-typed donors. Of the approximately 370 genotyped donors, less than 85% were placed in the genetic ancestry cluster associated with self-reported Caucasian donors. The aim of the study was to test whether cataloging public T cell receptors could identify signatures of past pathogen exposure. Using immunosequencing, the study profiled T cell repertoires from approximately 700 subjects and related those repertoires to cytomegalovirus serostatus. A separate validation cohort of over a hundred different subjects was used in addition to the roughly 700-subject first cohort. High-throughput TCR immunosequencing, statistical association of individual TCRs with disease status, and machine learning were combined to predict cytomegalovirus infection status. A later analysis re-examined previously published TCR beta repertoires from more than 600 donors and added high-resolution HLA genotyping to investigate patterns of TCR occurrence. The later analysis used no new phenotypic data to find candidate immune exposures, relying instead on TCR beta sequences and their occurrence across donors. An earlier analysis of approximately 640 of the donors applied high-throughput TCR beta sequencing to assess whether each TCR beta V gene segment acted as functional or pseudogenic. Donor age, sex, ethnicity and CMV serostatus were compiled together with the repertoire data. Genome-wide SNP genotypes for about three fifths of the 666 donors were used in a later genetic analysis, which treated that subset as a discovery cohort. Every repertoire in the discovery cohort had been generated on one and the same sequencing platform. Both class I and class II loci were covered by HLA typing, at four-digit resolution. Typing coverage varied by locus: about 620-630 donors for A, B, C, DRB1 and DQB1; roughly 500 for DQA1; 606 for DPA1; around 450 for DPB1. Roughly 5 DR-DQ haplotypes were treated as single units for association and clustering because of strong linkage in the cohort. Among 398 genotyped donors of the cohort, an average of approximately 230,000 unique TCR beta nucleotide sequences were sequenced per donor, roughly 18% of them non-productive. The study at large found these results: A total of fewer than 200 TCR beta chains were listed by the study as associated with cytomegalovirus. Because some donors lacked HLA typing at each locus, the association tests relied only on the typed subset. A later analysis associated 15,000 to 20,000 TCR beta sequences with specific HLA alleles at a false discovery rate of 0.05. In an earlier analysis of fewer than 700 of the donors, most TCR beta V segments appeared in productive rearrangements about 90% or about 30% of the time, broadly matching IMGT annotations. Some IMGT-functional V segments, including TRBV6-2 and TRBV6-3, could not be told apart with the 87-base-pair reads, so those segments were excluded. A later analysis found that most CMV-associated TCR beta chains appeared HLA-restricted, with HLA associations seemingly driven largely by CMV exposure. Immune exposure information for the cohort was limited to CMV serostatus. Because counts were too low, roughly 18 rarely observed V segments, including chromosome 9 orphons, were left out of the earlier analysis of approximately 500 of the donors. Several of the top co-occurrence clusters appeared to be linked to parvovirus B19, influenza, CMV and Epstein-Barr virus, according to a later analysis. In a later analysis, HLA-associated TCR beta chains were found to be more clonally expanded and to have lower generation probabilities than equally common non-associated chains. The presence/absence analyses assumed that sequencing depth was roughly uniform across donors, and that assumption may not be true. In a later genetic analysis, fewer N-insertions in productive TCRs were reported among donors in an Asian-associated ancestry cluster than the approximately 710-donor mean. According to a later analysis, TCR association rates differed among HLA loci, with DRB1 alleles showing the most associated TCRs and HLA-C alleles showing the fewest. The authors suggested that the approach could potentially be extended to other disease states and immunological phenotypes. This cohort had only TCR beta chains sequenced, and the lack of alpha or paired-chain data limited which features could be detected. A further reported finding was that TCR beta sequences accurately predicted the HLA-A and HLA-B alleles for most subjects in the first cohort. A few of the identified cytomegalovirus-associated TCR beta chains were confirmed in vitro to be specific for cytomegalovirus antigens. V-gene and J-gene trimming of TCR beta chains was associated with a missense DCLRE1C variant in a later genetic analysis, and the association was replicated in an independent cohort. Correlated functional status among segregating V segments might be attributable to linkage disequilibrium, but an unknown experimental factor could not be ruled out. Across donors, most TCR sequences were observed very rarely, whereas some public TCRs were present in many individuals. When HLA alleles, especially DR and DQ, strongly co-occurred, TCR associations were difficult to assign to individual alleles. The classifier was reported to diagnose cytomegalovirus status with high specificity and sensitivity in both the original cohort and the validation cohort. The sequencing pipeline was judged likely to have produced a cluster of highly shared sequence variants as a technical artifact.

The germline V gene provides CDR1 SGHTA and CDR2 FQGNSA. V drops 0 bases and J drops 1 base, leaving 8 bases in between. Its CDR3 holds 15 amino acids, cysteine through phenylalanine. Of all the DNA, just the CDR3 is kept, 45 bases in frame from base 1. The cohort was made up of about 670 healthy bone marrow donors. Cohort members were all nominally healthy when sampled, although unrecorded immune exposures were likely present. The donor tested CMV seropositive, placing the donor among the 310 or so seropositive members of the cohort. A peripheral blood sample was provided by each donor, and peripheral blood mononuclear cells were used for TCR beta sequencing. The Qiagen DNeasy Blood Extraction Kit was used to extract genomic DNA from the blood cell samples. With respect to this clone: Its antigen has not been determined.

The library was produced with the immunoSEQ multiplex PCR assay. A mixture of 60 forward primers for TCR Vbeta segments and 13 reverse primers for TCR Jbeta segments was used in the multiplex PCR. The CDR3 region of rearranged TCR beta genes was amplified from genomic DNA with a multiplex PCR assay. The amplified TCR beta libraries were sequenced on the Illumina HiSeq System as 87-base-pair reads. In the original analysis: A later analysis counted about 76 million unique TCR beta chains across the approximately 700 repertoires, and 10 million to 11 million of these chains were shared by at least two donors. To remove PCR and sequencing errors, raw reads were error-corrected and collapsed into unique sequences using a nearest-neighbor algorithm that merged closely related sequences. V, D and J gene segments were assigned by aligning CDR3 sequences to IMGT reference sequences. For a sequence to be retained, a match of at least six nucleotides was required to both a V gene segment and a J gene segment. A rearrangement was called productive if the CDR3 had no stop codons and remained in frame with V and J, and every other rearrangement was called non-productive. Following IMGT convention, CDR3 was defined as the stretch from the second conserved V-encoded cysteine to the conserved J-encoded phenylalanine. In an earlier analysis of approximately 500 of the donors, sequences lacking an unambiguous match to a single V gene segment were excluded. In an earlier analysis of almost 600 of the donors, a V segment was called functional when productive rearrangements were above 56.7%, and segregating when the standard deviation between donors exceeded 5%. To diagnose cytomegalovirus status from the catalog of TCR beta chain sequences, a statistical classification framework was built. A later analysis assigned V and J genes by comparing TCR nucleotide sequences with IMGT/GENE-DB human TR gene sequences. A later analysis assigned CDR3 sequences and most-parsimonious VDJ recombination scenarios with the TCRdist pipeline. A later analysis defined each TCR beta chain by its CDR3 amino acid sequence plus V-gene family, and excluded reads lacking a unique V-gene family. In a later analysis, a few hundred highly shared, low-generation-probability nucleotide sequences were removed to address suspected cross-contamination and a sequencing artifact. A later analysis calculated a clonal expansion index for each public chain from normalized within-repertoire ranks of inferred template counts. Generation probabilities in a later analysis came from a VDJ recombination model fitted to out-of-frame rearrangements, and those results were checked against IGoR. In a later analysis, TCR-TCR, TCR-HLA and TCR-CMV co-occurrence was scored with hypergeometric tests, and a repertoire-size bias correction was applied to TCR pairs. To estimate false discovery rates, a later analysis permuted the HLA or CMV assignments 20 times. In a later analysis, co-occurring TCRs were grouped using DBSCAN, with TCRdist sequence similarity added in when clustering inside HLA-allele-positive subsets. Co-occurrence clustering excluded repertoires with fewer than 30,000 or more than 120,000 public chains, plus five with anomalous nucleotide sharing. TCRdb took this table from immuneACCESS and kept in-frame rearrangements with V and J called. Such tables lack part of the clones; where checked against another copy, unresolved V genes explain under half of the gap, and the rest is unexplained. The V and J calls and clone size were taken over from that table, and D and trimming were inferred from the DNA. The sample table includes some 130,000 clones. Approximately 1.6% of the sample is in the top ten clones.

The sequencing sample was made of PBMCs. Recombination linked TRBV7-2 to TRBJ2-3; the best D guess is TRBD1, with 5 bases matching. The clonotype originates from a woman aged 40 to 50 in good health and CMV-seropositive. The sequenced DNA is TGTGCCAGCAGCTTAGCGCTGGGGCGCACAGATACGCAGTATTTT. It codes for CASSLALGRTDTQYF.